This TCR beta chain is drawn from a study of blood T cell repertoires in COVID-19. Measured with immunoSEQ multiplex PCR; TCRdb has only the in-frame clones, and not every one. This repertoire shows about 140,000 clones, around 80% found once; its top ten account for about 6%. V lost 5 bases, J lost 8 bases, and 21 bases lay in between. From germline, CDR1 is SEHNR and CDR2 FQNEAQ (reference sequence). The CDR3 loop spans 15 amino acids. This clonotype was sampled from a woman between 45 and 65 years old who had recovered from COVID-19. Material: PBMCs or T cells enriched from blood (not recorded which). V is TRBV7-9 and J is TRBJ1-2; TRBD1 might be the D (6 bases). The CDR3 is CASSRSPQGNGGYTF. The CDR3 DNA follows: TGTGCCAGCAGCCGATCACCTCAGGGGAATGGGGGCTACACCTTC.